Each of the 6 T cell receptor beta chains below was sequenced from the same sample in a study of blood T cells in healthy people across ages. Primers used in a second PCR of about 6 to 11 cycles were a sample-barcoded 5' primer and a J-beta primer mix. MiXCR was run by TCRdb on the 5' RACE reads, yielding one entry per CDR3 protein. The sample lists about 1.8 million distinct CDR3 sequences; 49% were seen once. Sequencing was performed on blood. These receptor sequences come from a woman between 40 and 50 years old in good health.

The sample holds a few counts of this clonotype. The chain combines TRBV7-9 with TRBJ2-4, with 7 bases aligning to TRBD1. The germline gives CDR1 SEHNR, CDR2 FQNEAQ (reference sequence). The CDR3 has 12 residues. V shed 3 bases, J shed 10 bases, and the junction held 3 bases outside the gene matches. The DNA for the CDR3 is TGTGCCAGCAGCTTTACAGGGGCAATTCAGTACTTC. It encodes CASSFTGAIQYF.

This clonotype has a handful of counts. The chain employs TRBV29-1 and TRBJ2-3, with TRBD2 matching over 10 bases. CDR1 SQVTM and CDR2 ANQGSEA come from the germline V gene. After removal of 0 bases from V and 2 bases from J, the junction contained 8 bases not matched to a gene. CDR3 size: 17 residues. The CDR3 DNA follows: TGCAGCGTTGAAGATTCATTAGCGGGGGGATCCACAGATACGCAGTATTTT. Translated: CSVEDSLAGGSTDTQYF.

This clonotype appeared a few times. This sequence joins TRBV7-2 and TRBJ2-5; TRBD2 matches at 9 bases. The trim removed 0 bases at V and 1 base at J, leaving 3 bases unmatched. The CDR3 has 16 residues. Germline CDR1 SGHTA, CDR2 FQGNSA. The CDR3 nucleotides are TGTGCCAGCAGCTTAGCAGCAGCGGGGGGCCAAGAGACCCAGTACTTC. Encoded protein: CASSLAAAGGQETQYF.

This chain joins TRBV4-2 and TRBJ2-1; tentatively, D is TRBD2 (6 bases). The ends were cut back, 0 bases at V and 0 bases at J, with 15 bases in the middle. This CDR3 is 18 amino acids long. The germline gives CDR1 LGHNA, CDR2 YNFKEQ. The CDR3 bases are TGTGCCAGCAGCCAAGACCGGCGGGGAAGCCTCTCCTACAATGAGCAGTTCTTC. It yields the protein CASSQDRRGSLSYNEQFF.

This clonotype was counted only a few times. V gene TRBV29-1 combines with J gene TRBJ2-3; the D gene is possibly TRBD2 (6 bases). V lost 7 bases and J lost 6, with 20 bases in between. The CDR3 contains 14 residues. Per the germline V gene, CDR1 is SQVTM and CDR2 is ANQGSEA. The CDR3 region has the DNA TGCAGCGGCGTCCGGGAGCACCAGCCTGATACGCAGTATTTT. Translation gives CSGVREHQPDTQYF.

There are a few counts of this clonotype. This chain connects TRBV6-2 or TRBV6-3 to TRBJ2-7; either TRBD1 or TRBD2 may supply D (5 bases each). V was cut by 10 bases and J by 0 bases, with 16 bases left in between. Germline V gives CDR1 MNHEY, CDR2 SVGEGT. The CDR3 has 14 amino acids. CDR3 amino acids: CAIPLGTDSYEQYF. DNA of the CDR3: TGTGCCATCCCTTTGGGGACGGACTCCTACGAGCAGTACTTC.